Detailed here is one T cell receptor beta chain. Its target is unknown. Sequenced by immunoSEQ multiplex PCR; TCRdb stores in-frame clones only, minus some. The sample lists about 510,000 clones, about 96% occurring once. These data belong to a study of shared clonotypes between healthy human individuals. Study-wide context: The plates for each donor numbered three CD4 naive, three CD4 memory, two CD8 naive and one CD8 memory. The study, taken as a whole, reports: A handful of donors showed sharing of around 5% of naive CD4 clonotypes.

The CDR3 totals 13 residues. Germline V CDR1 and CDR2: SGHRS, YFSETQ. Trimming removed 0 bases at V and 4 bases at J, with 8 bases between. The sample consisted of naive CD4+ T cells sorted from blood. Subset of the sample: CD45RA+ positively selected. The TCR originated in a woman in her twenties or thirties in good health. J is TRBJ2-7 and V is TRBV5-1; D may be TRBD2 (6 bases). CDR3: CASSLAREYEQYF. CDR3 bases: TGCGCCAGCAGCTTGGCCCGGGAGTACGAGCAGTACTTC.